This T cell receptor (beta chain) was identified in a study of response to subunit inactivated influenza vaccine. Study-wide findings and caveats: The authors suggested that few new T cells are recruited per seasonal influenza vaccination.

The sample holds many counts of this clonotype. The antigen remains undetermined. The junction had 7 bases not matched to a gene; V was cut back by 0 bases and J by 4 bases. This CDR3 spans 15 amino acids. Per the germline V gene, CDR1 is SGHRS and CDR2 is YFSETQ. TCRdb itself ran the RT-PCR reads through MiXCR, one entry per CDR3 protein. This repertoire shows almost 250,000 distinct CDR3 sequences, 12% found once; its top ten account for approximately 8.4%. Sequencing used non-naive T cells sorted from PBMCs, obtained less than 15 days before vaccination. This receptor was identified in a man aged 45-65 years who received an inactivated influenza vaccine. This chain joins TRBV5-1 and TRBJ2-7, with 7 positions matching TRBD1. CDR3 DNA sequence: TGCGCCAGCAGCTTGGACTTAGGGGGCTGGTACGAGCAGTACTTC. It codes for CASSLDLGGWYEQYF.